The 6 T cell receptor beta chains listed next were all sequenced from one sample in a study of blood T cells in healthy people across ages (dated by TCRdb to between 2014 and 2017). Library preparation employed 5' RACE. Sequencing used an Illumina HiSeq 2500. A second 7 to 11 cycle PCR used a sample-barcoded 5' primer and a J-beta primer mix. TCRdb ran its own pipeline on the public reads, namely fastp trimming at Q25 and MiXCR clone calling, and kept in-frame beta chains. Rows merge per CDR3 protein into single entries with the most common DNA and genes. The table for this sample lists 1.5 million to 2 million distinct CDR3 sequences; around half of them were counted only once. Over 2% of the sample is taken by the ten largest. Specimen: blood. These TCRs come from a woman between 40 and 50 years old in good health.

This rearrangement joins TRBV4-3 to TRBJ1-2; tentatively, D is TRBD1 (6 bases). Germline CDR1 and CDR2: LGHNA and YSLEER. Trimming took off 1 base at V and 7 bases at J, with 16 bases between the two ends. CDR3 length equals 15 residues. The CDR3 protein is CASSQVLSGAGGYTF. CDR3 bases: TGCGCCAGCAGCCAAGTGCTGTCAGGGGCGGGTGGCTACACCTTC.

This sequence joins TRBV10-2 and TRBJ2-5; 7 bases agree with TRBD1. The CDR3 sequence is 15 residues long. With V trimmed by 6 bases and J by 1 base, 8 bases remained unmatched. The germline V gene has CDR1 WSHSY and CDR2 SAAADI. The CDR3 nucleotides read TGCGCCAGCAGCCCGATGACAGGGCTCCAAGAGACCCAGTACTTC. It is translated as CASSPMTGLQETQYF.

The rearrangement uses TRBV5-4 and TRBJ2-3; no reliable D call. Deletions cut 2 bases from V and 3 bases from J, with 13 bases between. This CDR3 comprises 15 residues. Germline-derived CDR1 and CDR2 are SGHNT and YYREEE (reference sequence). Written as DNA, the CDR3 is TGTGCCAGCAGCTTAAAGCAAACTCAAACAGATACGCAGTATTTT. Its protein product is CASSLKQTQTDTQYF.

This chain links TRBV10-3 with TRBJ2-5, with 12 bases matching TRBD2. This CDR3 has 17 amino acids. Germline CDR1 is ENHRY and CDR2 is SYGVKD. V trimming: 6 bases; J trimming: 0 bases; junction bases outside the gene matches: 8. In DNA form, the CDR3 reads TGTGCCATCAGGGGCCCGACTAGCGGGGGAAACCAAGAGACCCAGTACTTC. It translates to CAIRGPTSGGNQETQYF.

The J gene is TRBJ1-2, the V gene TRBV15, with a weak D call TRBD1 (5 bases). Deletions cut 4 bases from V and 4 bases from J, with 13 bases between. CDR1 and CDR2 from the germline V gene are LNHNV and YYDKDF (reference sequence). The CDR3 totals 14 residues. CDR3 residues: CATSKFREVYGYTF. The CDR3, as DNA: TGTGCCACCAGCAAATTCAGGGAGGTCTATGGCTACACCTTC.

The DNA of the CDR3 is TGTGCCAGCAGCCGCAAGACAGGGACGAGCTACACCTTC. This sequence encodes CASSRKTGTSYTF. The genes are TRBV7-8 and TRBJ1-2; 7 bases align to TRBD1. This CDR3 region has 13 residues. The germline CDR1 and CDR2 sequences are SGHVS and FQNEAQ. The junction had 9 bases not matched to a gene; V was cut back by 5 bases and J by 9 bases.